One T cell receptor beta chain is described in this entry. Other nucleotide sequences from this sample produce the same CDR3. Germline CDR1 is SGHRS and CDR2 is YFSETQ. Trimming pared 4 bases from V and 0 bases from J, leaving 9 bases between. The CDR3 is 14 amino acids. These data originate in a study of OX40 agonist ivuxolimab in advanced cancers. Profiled with immunoSEQ multiplex PCR; TCRdb holds only in-frame clones, not every one. The repertoire includes more than 60,000 clones, around 83% of them detected once, and roughly 1.2% sits in the top ten. The sample consisted of CD4+ or CD8+ T cells sorted from blood, taken in a trial of the OX40 agonist ivuxolimab. The V gene is TRBV5-1, the J gene TRBJ2-3, with unresolved D. The sequence was collected from an adult with an advanced solid tumor such as melanoma, head and neck, liver or kidney cancer. DNA of the CDR3: TGCGCCAGCAGCGTTGGCCTCAGCACAGATACGCAGTATTTT. It specifies CASSVGLSTDTQYF.